Included here is one T cell receptor beta chain sequence, with context. Its target is unknown. Per germline, CDR1 SGHRS and CDR2 YFSETQ. V was clipped by 0 bases and J by 1 base, with 7 bases between them. The CDR3 totals 14 residues. Researchers ran the PCR with 60 Vbeta and 13 Jbeta primers. TCRdb's table, derived via immunoSEQ multiplex PCR, lists solely in-frame clones and lacks some. The top ten hold roughly 9% of the sample, which has tens of thousands of clones, 86% seen once. These data belong to a study of cytomegalovirus exposure and HLA in healthy donors. Study as a whole: When 300 to 400 donors were genotyped, more than 70% of them were found to fall in the Caucasian-associated ancestry cluster. Study outcomes and limitations: Researchers catalogued about 150 TCR beta chains as cytomegalovirus-associated. CMV antigen specificity was confirmed in vitro for a few CMV-associated chains. Roughly uniform depth of sequencing across donors was assumed in presence/absence analyses.

The sequencing sample was made of PBMCs. The J gene is TRBJ1-1, the V gene TRBV5-1, with D unresolved. This sequence originates from a man aged 30-40 years in good health and CMV-seropositive. Here the CDR3 reads CASSLAPGNTEAFF. The CDR3 bases are TGCGCCAGCAGCTTGGCGCCAGGGAACACTGAAGCTTTCTTT.